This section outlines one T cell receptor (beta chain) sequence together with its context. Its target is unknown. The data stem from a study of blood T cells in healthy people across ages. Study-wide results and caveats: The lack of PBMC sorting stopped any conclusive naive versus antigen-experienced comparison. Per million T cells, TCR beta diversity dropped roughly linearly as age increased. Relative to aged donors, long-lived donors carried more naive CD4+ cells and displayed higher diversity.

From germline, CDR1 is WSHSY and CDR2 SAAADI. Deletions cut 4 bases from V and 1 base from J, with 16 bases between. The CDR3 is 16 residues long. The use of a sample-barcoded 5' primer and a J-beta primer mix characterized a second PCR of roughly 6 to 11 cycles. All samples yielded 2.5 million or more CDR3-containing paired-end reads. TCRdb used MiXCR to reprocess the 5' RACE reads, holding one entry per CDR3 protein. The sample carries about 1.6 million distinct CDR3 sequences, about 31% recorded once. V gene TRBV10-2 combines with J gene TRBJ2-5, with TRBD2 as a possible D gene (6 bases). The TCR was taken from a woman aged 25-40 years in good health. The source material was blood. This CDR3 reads CASSGRDSGPQETQYF. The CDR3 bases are TGCGCCAGCAGTGGGCGCGATAGCGGACCCCAAGAGACCCAGTACTTC.